These 16 T cell receptor beta chains share one sample of origin, sequenced in a study of T cell clones after liver transplantation. Here immunoSEQ multiplex PCR was the method, and the copy in TCRdb shows in-frame clones only, minus some. The data show some 110,000 clones, over 75% seen once. Sequencing used CD4+ T cells from blood, obtained 12 months after liver transplant. The receptors originated from a human patient who received a liver transplant. Some T cells may be the graft donor's.

This chain connects TRBV5-1 to TRBJ1-2; TRBD1 might be the D (5 bases). Germline assignment: CDR1 SGHRS and CDR2 YFSETQ. With 0 bases removed from V and 3 bases from J, the gap between germline ends came to 9 bases. The CDR3 sequence is 14 residues long. CDR3 sequence reads: CASSLGGGDYGYTF. DNA of the CDR3: TGCGCCAGCAGCTTGGGTGGGGGTGACTATGGCTACACCTTC.

The chain carries TRBV5-1 and TRBJ2-5, with a weak D call TRBD2 (5 bases). The CDR3 loop spans 15 amino acids. Per the germline V gene, CDR1 is SGHRS and CDR2 is YFSETQ. Trimming shortened V by 0 bases and J by 2 bases, and 11 bases separated the two germline ends. The DNA for the CDR3 is TGCGCCAGCAGCTTGGGGCCCGGGGAGCAAGAGACCCAGTACTTC. Its protein is CASSLGPGEQETQYF. Full variable domain (remainder filled in from reference TRBV5-1 and TRBJ2-5): KAGVTQTPRYLIKTRGQQVTLSCSPISGHRSVSWYQQTPGQGLQFLFEYFSETQRNKGNFPGRFSGRQFSNSRSEMNVSTLELGDSALYLCASSLGPGEQETQYFGPGTRLLVL.

The chain has TRBV10-2 and TRBJ1-4; D not resolved. This CDR3 contains 15 residues. V lost 0 bases, J lost 7 bases, and 12 bases lay in between. In germline, CDR1 is WSHSY, CDR2 SAAADI. The CDR3 DNA reads TGCGCCAGCAGTGAGTCGACGGCGGCTGGTGAAAAACTGTTTTTT. Its translation: CASSESTAAGEKLFF.

This sequence joins TRBV28 and TRBJ2-1; 7 bases are a match to TRBD2. The J segment lost 6 bases and the V segment lost 2 bases, leaving 10 bases of the junction unmatched. The V gene's germline CDR1 is MDHEN and CDR2 SYDVKM. The length of the CDR3 is 16 residues. This chain's CDR3 is CASSLNERVAGNEQFF. As DNA, the CDR3 is TGTGCCAGCAGTTTAAACGAGAGGGTAGCGGGCAATGAGCAGTTCTTC.

The rearrangement uses TRBV6-1 and TRBJ1-2; 10 positions agree with TRBD1. After removal of 7 bases from V and 8 bases from J, the junction contained 7 bases not matched to a gene. The CDR3 runs to 13 residues. The germline gives CDR1 MNHNS, CDR2 SASEGT. The CDR3 region has the DNA TGTGCCAGCACCCCGACAGGGGGCTTCGGCTACACCTTC. It is translated as CASTPTGGFGYTF.

Here the CDR3 DNA reads TGTGCCAGCAGTTTATGGGCTAGCCCTGGGGCCAACGTCCTGACTTTC. Residues: CASSLWASPGANVLTF. This chain uses TRBV27 with TRBJ2-6; maybe TRBD2 (5 bases). Germline loops: CDR1 MNHEY, CDR2 SMNVEV (reference sequence). V lost 1 base and J lost 2, with 9 bases in between. This CDR3 contains 16 residues.

This CDR3 is CASSTEGRGRSGELFF. The CDR3, as DNA: TGCGCCAGCAGCACGGAAGGGCGCGGTAGGAGCGGGGAGCTGTTTTTT. The chain carries TRBV5-1 and TRBJ2-2; the D is unclear. V lost 4 bases and J 7 bases, leaving 20 bases between the germline ends. Germline loops: CDR1 SGHRS, CDR2 YFSETQ. This CDR3 region has 16 residues.

This sequence joins TRBV15 and TRBJ1-1; D unclear. Germline values: CDR1 LNHNV, CDR2 YYDKDF (reference sequence). The V end lost 0 bases, the J end lost 2 bases, and 13 bases lay between the germline ends. The CDR3 contains 16 residues. CDR3 bases: TGTGCCACCAGCAGAGATTTACGGCCATCAAACACTGAAGCTTTCTTT. This translates into CATSRDLRPSNTEAFF.

The CDR3 is CSVGSNEQFF. CDR3 sequence (DNA): TGCAGCGTTGGTTCCAATGAGCAGTTCTTC. This rearrangement joins TRBV29-1 to TRBJ2-1; D is ambiguous. Germline loops: CDR1 SQVTM, CDR2 ANQGSEA. This CDR3 region has 10 residues. V dropped 4 bases and J dropped 6 bases, with 4 bases sitting between them.

The chain uses TRBV7-2 and TRBJ2-1; 9 positions match TRBD2. J was trimmed by 4 bases and V by 2 bases; bases with no gene match: 3. Germline CDR1 reads SGHTA; CDR2 reads FQGNSA. The CDR3 length is 15 residues. CDR3 nucleotide sequence: TGTGCCAGCAGCTTAACGGGACTAGCATACAATGAGCAGTTCTTC. It translates to CASSLTGLAYNEQFF.

V usage is TRBV29-1 and J usage is TRBJ1-1; 9 bases are a match to TRBD1. Germline-derived CDR1 and CDR2 are SQVTM and ANQGSEA. J was trimmed by 1 base and V by 5 bases; bases with no gene match: 5. The CDR3 totals 14 residues. CDR3 protein: CSVQRTGANTEAFF. In DNA, the CDR3 is TGCAGCGTTCAGAGGACAGGGGCGAACACTGAAGCTTTCTTT.

The chain recombines TRBV6-1 with TRBJ1-3; D is perhaps TRBD1 (5 bases). The V gene's germline CDR1 is MNHNS and CDR2 SASEGT. This CDR3 is built from 14 residues. Trimming stripped 2 bases from V and 4 bases from J, with 9 bases between. The CDR3 loop is CASSEPRTGNTIYF. In nucleotides, the CDR3 is TGTGCCAGCAGTGAACCTAGGACAGGAAACACCATATATTTT.

The gene calls are TRBV5-1 and TRBJ2-3, with 12 bases lining up with TRBD2. The CDR3 consists of 17 residues. V dropped 0 bases and J dropped 1; count of bases not matched to a gene: 3. Germline CDR1 is SGHRS and CDR2 is YFSETQ. The CDR3 loop is CASSLASSGRGTDTQYF. Here the CDR3 DNA reads TGCGCCAGCAGCTTGGCGTCTAGCGGGAGGGGCACAGATACGCAGTATTTT.

The chain employs TRBV10-3 and TRBJ2-1; 11 positions match TRBD2. Germline CDR1 is ENHRY and CDR2 is SYGVKD. J was trimmed by 3 bases and V by 4 bases; bases with no gene match: 2. The CDR3 contains 15 residues. Here the CDR3 DNA reads TGTGCCATCAGTGTAACTAGCGGGGGCTACAATGAGCAGTTCTTC. Its translation: CAISVTSGGYNEQFF.

V usage is TRBV5-1 and J usage is TRBJ2-2; 8 positions match TRBD2. CDR1 is SGHRS, CDR2 YFSETQ, per germline. Losses at the gene ends were 6 bases for V and 3 bases for J; bases not matched to a gene: 10. This CDR3 is 16 amino acids long. CDR3 in DNA: TGCGCCAGCATGCCGGGACTAGGTGTTGACACCGGGGAGCTGTTTTTT. Its protein is CASMPGLGVDTGELFF.

CDR3 residues: CASSPGGTNEKLFF. CDR3 nucleotides: TGTGCCAGCTCACCAGGTGGAACTAATGAAAAACTGTTTTTT. The chain recombines TRBV18 with TRBJ1-4, with D unclear. Trimming removed 2 bases from V and 1 base from J, with 5 bases in between. Germline V lookup: CDR1 KGHSH, CDR2 LQKENI. The CDR3 loop spans 14 amino acids. Based on the CDR3 plus reference TRBV18 and TRBJ1-4, the full variable domain is NAGVMQNPRHLVRRRGQEARLRCSPMKGHSHVYWYRQLPEEGLKFMVYLQKENIIDESGMPKERFSAEFPKEGPSILRIQQVVRGDSAAYFCASSPGGTNEKLFFGSGTQLSVL.